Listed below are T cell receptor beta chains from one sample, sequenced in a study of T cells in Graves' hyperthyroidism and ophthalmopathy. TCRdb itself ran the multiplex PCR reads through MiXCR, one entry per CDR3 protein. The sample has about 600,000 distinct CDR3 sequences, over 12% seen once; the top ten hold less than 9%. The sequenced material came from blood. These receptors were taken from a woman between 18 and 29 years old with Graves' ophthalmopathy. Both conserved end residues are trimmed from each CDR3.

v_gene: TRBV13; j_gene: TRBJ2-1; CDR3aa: ASSLDLSAGNEQF
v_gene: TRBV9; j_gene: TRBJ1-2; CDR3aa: ASSVEEGPYGYT
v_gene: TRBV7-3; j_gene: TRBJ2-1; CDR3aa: ASSLMSGEQF
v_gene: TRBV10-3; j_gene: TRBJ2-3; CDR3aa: AISARVGSRTDTQY
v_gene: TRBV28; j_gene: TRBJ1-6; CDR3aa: ASKRRSPLH
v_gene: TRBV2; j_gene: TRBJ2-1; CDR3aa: ASSGSRGTTYNEQF
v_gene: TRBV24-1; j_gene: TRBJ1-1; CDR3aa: ATSDPTAGDTEAF
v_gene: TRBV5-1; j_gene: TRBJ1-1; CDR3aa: ASSLGTANTEAF
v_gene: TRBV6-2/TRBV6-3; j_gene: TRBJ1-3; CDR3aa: ASSYALASGNTIY
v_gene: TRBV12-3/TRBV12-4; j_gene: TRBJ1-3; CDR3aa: ASSSPGQGRNTIY
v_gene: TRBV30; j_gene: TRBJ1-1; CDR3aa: AWSTGTGRPEAF
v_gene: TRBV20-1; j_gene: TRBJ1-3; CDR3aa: SASQSRGNTIY
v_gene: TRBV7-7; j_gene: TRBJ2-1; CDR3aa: ASSLVHQGADEQF
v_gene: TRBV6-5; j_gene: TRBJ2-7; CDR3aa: ASSYSTIGEQY
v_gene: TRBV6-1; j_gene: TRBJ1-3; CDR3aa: ASSEAYGGNTIY
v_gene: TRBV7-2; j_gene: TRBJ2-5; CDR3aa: ASSPRTSGRWATQY
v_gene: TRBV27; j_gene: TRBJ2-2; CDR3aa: ASSAGLTGELF
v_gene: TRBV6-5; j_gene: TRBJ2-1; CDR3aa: ASSYSELAHNEQF
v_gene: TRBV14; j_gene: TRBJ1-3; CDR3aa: ATDSGAGNTIY
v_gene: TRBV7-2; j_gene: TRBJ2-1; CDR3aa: ASSFLEGDEQF
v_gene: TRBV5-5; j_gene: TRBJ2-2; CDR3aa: ASSPDWTGELF
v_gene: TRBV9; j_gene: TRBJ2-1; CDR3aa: ASSEQGATSREQF
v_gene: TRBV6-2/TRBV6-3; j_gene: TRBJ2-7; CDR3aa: ASGVGKLRPTGAYEQY